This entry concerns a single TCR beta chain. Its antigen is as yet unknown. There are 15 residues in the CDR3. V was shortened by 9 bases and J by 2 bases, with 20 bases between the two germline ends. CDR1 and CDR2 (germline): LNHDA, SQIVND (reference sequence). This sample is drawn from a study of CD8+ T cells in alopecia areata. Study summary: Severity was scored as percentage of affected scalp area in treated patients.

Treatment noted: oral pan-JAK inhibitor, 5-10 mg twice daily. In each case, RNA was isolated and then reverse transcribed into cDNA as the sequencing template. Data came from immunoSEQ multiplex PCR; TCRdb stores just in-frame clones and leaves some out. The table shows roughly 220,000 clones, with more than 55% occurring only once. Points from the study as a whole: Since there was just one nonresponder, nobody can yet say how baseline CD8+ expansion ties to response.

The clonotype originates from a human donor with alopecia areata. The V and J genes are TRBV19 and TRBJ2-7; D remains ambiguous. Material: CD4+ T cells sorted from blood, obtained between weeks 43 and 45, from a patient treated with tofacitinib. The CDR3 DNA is TGTGCCAGCCGTTCTATAAGCCCGCGAACCTACGAGCAGTACTTC. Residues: CASRSISPRTYEQYF.